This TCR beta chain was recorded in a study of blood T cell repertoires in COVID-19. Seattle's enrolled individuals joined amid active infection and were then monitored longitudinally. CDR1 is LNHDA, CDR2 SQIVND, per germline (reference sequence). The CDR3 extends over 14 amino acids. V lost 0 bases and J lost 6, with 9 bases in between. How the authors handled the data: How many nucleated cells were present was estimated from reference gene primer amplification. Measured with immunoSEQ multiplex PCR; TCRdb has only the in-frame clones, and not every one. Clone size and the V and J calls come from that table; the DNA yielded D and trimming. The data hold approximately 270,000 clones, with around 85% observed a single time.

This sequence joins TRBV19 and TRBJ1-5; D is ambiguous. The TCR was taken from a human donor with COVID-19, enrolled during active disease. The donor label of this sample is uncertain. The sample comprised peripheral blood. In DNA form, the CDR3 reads TGTGCCAGTAGTATAGATGCAAGAGGTCAGCCCCAGCATTTT. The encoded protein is CASSIDARGQPQHF.